These T cell receptor beta chains were read from a single sample in a study of blood T cell repertoires in COVID-19. Sequencing used immunoSEQ multiplex PCR; TCRdb keeps in-frame clones, though not all of them. The repertoire holds just under 80,000 clones, with just over 85% as singletons. Input material: peripheral blood. The source is a human donor in a cohort sampled during active COVID-19. Each CDR3 is given with its conserved first and last residue. D genes are given only for firm matches. Rows may omit the clone size; those that give it use once, few, many or a size class.

D gene	V gene	J gene	clone size	CDR3 DNA	CDR3 protein
-	TRBV20-1	TRBJ1-2	-	TGCAGTGCTAGACAGTCATATGGCTACACCTTC	CSARQSYGYTF
TRBD2	TRBV7-3	TRBJ2-1	-	TGTGCCAGCAGCTTACATCTAGCGGGAGTGAGTGAGCAGTTCTTC	CASSLHLAGVSEQFF
TRBD2	TRBV5-4	TRBJ2-1	-	TGTGCCAGCAGCTTGGCCTCACTAGCGGGAATGGATGAGCAGTTCTTC	CASSLASLAGMDEQFF
-	TRBV21-1	TRBJ2-7	-	-	CASSKKGVVGTGAYEQYF
-	TRBV27	TRBJ2-1	-	TGTGCCAGCCTGTGGGACACCCTTTTTTACAATGAGCAGTTCTTC	CASLWDTLFYNEQFF
TRBD1	TRBV6-5	TRBJ1-2	once	TGTGCCAGCAGAGCCGGGACAGGGATTGGCTACACCTTC	CASRAGTGIGYTF
TRBD1	TRBV27	TRBJ1-2	-	TGTGCCAGCAGTCCACTCGACAGGGCGGGTTGGGGCTACACCTTC	CASSPLDRAGWGYTF
-	TRBV2	TRBJ1-1	-	TGTGCCAGCAGTGCGAGGGCACTGAACACTGAAGCTTTCTTT	CASSARALNTEAFF
TRBD2	TRBV19	TRBJ2-1	-	TGTGCCAGTACCCCCCCACTAGCGGGGGGGCCGAGAATTGAGCAGTTCTTC	CASTPPLAGGPRIEQFF
-	TRBV6-2/TRBV6-3	TRBJ2-6	-	TGTGCCAGCAGTTATTCGTCAGTCTTTGGCTCTGGGGCCAACGTCCTGACTTTC	CASSYSSVFGSGANVLTF
TRBD2	TRBV30	TRBJ2-7	-	TGTGCCTGGAGTCTCGGGGGGGCCTACGAGCAGTACTTC	CAWSLGGAYEQYF
TRBD1	TRBV5-4	TRBJ2-7	-	TGTGCCAGCAGACGGAGACAGGGGGGGACCTACGAGCAGTACTTC	CASRRRQGGTYEQYF
-	TRBV20-1	TRBJ2-1	few	TGCAGTGCTTGGGGCGTCGAGGAGCAGTTCTTC	CSAWGVEEQFF
TRBD1	TRBV5-1	TRBJ1-4	-	TGCGCCAGCACAGGGGGCCTATCGGGCGAAAAACTGTTTTTT	CASTGGLSGEKLFF
TRBD2	TRBV5-1	TRBJ2-5	-	TGCGCCAGCAGCCTGAGCGGGGGGTCCGAGACCCAGTACTTC	CASSLSGGSETQYF
-	TRBV18	TRBJ2-2	-	TGTGCCAGCTCACGACAGAGGAACACCGGGGAGCTGTTTTTT	CASSRQRNTGELFF
-	TRBV5-4	TRBJ2-5	-	TGTGCCAGCAGTTCCTCTCCGGGGGATCAAGAGACCCAGTACTTC	CASSSSPGDQETQYF
TRBD1	TRBV6-5	TRBJ2-7	-	TGTGCCAGCGACACGGGACAGGGTTACGAGCAGTACTTC	CASDTGQGYEQYF
TRBD1	TRBV12-5	TRBJ2-2	-	TGTGCTAGTGGTTTGAGGACAGGGAACACCGGGGAGCTGTTTTTT	CASGLRTGNTGELFF
-	TRBV3-1/TRBV3-2	TRBJ2-1	-	TGTGCCAGCAGCCCAGACTACTACAATGAGCAGTTCTTC	CASSPDYYNEQFF
TRBD2	TRBV5-5	TRBJ2-1	-	TGTGCCAGCAGCTTACCTCTAGCGGGAGATTACAATGAGCAGTTCTTC	CASSLPLAGDYNEQFF
TRBD2	TRBV5-1	TRBJ2-1	-	TGCGCCAGCAGCTCAACTAGCGGGGGGCCGACAGAGCAGTTCTTC	CASSSTSGGPTEQFF
-	TRBV7-9	TRBJ2-7	few	TGTGCCAGCAGCTTATCTTCCTCCTACGAGCAGTACTTC	CASSLSSSYEQYF
-	TRBV25-1	TRBJ2-7	-	TGTGCCAGCTTAAGTTACGGAGCCTACGAGCAGTACTTC	CASLSYGAYEQYF
TRBD2	TRBV27	TRBJ2-7	-	TGTGCCAGCAGTCCTGGGACTAGCGGGAGCTACGAGCAGTACTTC	CASSPGTSGSYEQYF
-	TRBV5-1	TRBJ2-1	-	TGCGCCAGCAGCTTAGACACACCCGGACAAAGTGAGCAGTTCTTC	CASSLDTPGQSEQFF
TRBD1	TRBV3-1/TRBV3-2	TRBJ2-5	-	TGTGCCAGCAGTCAGGGGACAGGGAGGGAGACCCAGTACTTC	CASSQGTGRETQYF
-	TRBV7-2	TRBJ1-2	-	TGTGCCAGCAGCTATGGACAGACTAACTATGGCTACACCTTC	CASSYGQTNYGYTF
TRBD1	TRBV7-9	TRBJ1-6	-	TGTGCCAGCAGCTCCGGGACAGGGGGTTCACCCCTCCACTTT	CASSSGTGGSPLHF
TRBD2	TRBV5-1	TRBJ2-5	-	TGCGCCAGCAGCCCGGGCACCGGGGGGGAGACCCAGTACTTC	CASSPGTGGETQYF
-	TRBV6-2/TRBV6-3	TRBJ1-5	-	TGTGCCAGCAGCCCTGGAGGACAGCCCCAGCATTTT	CASSPGGQPQHF
TRBD1	TRBV9	TRBJ2-2	-	TGTGCCAGCAGCGGACCGACAGGGGTGAACACCGGGGAGCTGTTTTTT	CASSGPTGVNTGELFF
-	TRBV30	TRBJ1-1	-	TGTGCCTGGAGTGTATCCCGCACTGAAGCTTTCTTT	CAWSVSRTEAFF
-	TRBV25-1	TRBJ1-2	-	TGTGCCAGCAGTCCGTTCGACACCCAACTCTATGGCTACACCTTC	CASSPFDTQLYGYTF
TRBD2	TRBV7-9	TRBJ2-1	-	TGTGCCAGCAGCTTAGCAAGCCCTAGCGGGAGTGACCACTACAATGAGCAGTTCTTC	CASSLASPSGSDHYNEQFF
TRBD1	TRBV4-2	TRBJ1-6	-	TGTGCCAGCAGCCGACCGGGACAGAGTAATTCACCCCTCCACTTT	CASSRPGQSNSPLHF
TRBD2	TRBV10-3	TRBJ2-1	few	TGTGCCATCAGTATCCCCCCCACGGGGGGGCCCAATGAGCAGTTCTTC	CAISIPPTGGPNEQFF
TRBD2	TRBV5-4	TRBJ2-1	once	TGTGCCAGCAGTTGGAGGGTAGCGGGAGGACACTACAATGAGCAGTTCTTC	CASSWRVAGGHYNEQFF
-	TRBV19	TRBJ1-2	-	TGTGCCAGTAGACAGGCCGGCCCCCGTGGCTACACCTTC	CASRQAGPRGYTF
-	TRBV19	TRBJ1-3	-	TGTGCCAGTAGCTCCCGATACCGGGACAAAGGAAACACCATATATTTT	CASSSRYRDKGNTIYF
-	TRBV28	TRBJ2-7	-	TGTGCCAGCAGTTCCCGTGACGAGCAGTACTTC	CASSSRDEQYF
TRBD1	TRBV5-4	TRBJ2-1	-	TGTGCCAGCAGCTTGTTGGGACAGGGCCGCTACAATGAGCAGTTCTTC	CASSLLGQGRYNEQFF
-	TRBV21-1	TRBJ2-3	-	TGTGCCAGCAGCAAAACTAGCTCGAGGGGAGATACGCAGTATTTT	CASSKTSSRGDTQYF
-	TRBV18	TRBJ2-7	-	TGTGCCAGCTCACTTCTCAGGGATTACGAGCAGTACTTC	CASSLLRDYEQYF